This T cell receptor (beta chain) was profiled in a study of blood T cell repertoires in COVID-19. Overall study context: Sample material is recorded as cDNA or gDNA derived from T cells, B-cell-depleted T cells, or PBMCs.

This clone occurred once. This CDR3 region has 16 residues. Trimming removed 2 bases from V and 2 bases from J; junction bases left unmatched: 6. Germline lookup yields CDR1 MGHRA and CDR2 YSYEKL. Original processing notes: Amplification of reference gene primers was used by the study to estimate nucleated cell counts. TCRdb keeps only in-frame clones here, not all; method: immunoSEQ multiplex PCR. Clone size and the V and J calls come from that table; the DNA yielded D and trimming. Of under 350,000 clones detected, 85% to 90% appear once; the ten largest clones hold less than 4.5%. This TCR was recovered from a man aged 18-30 years with active or convalescent COVID-19. The sample taken for sequencing was peripheral blood. The rearrangement joins TRBV4-1 to TRBJ2-1; 7 bases are shared with TRBD1. The chain's CDR3 is CASSQIRTGTYNEQFF. CDR3 DNA: TGCGCCAGCAGCCAAATCAGGACAGGTACCTACAATGAGCAGTTCTTC.